Below are 11 T cell receptor beta chains sequenced from a single sample in a study of response to subunit inactivated influenza vaccine. TCRdb re-called the RT-PCR reads with MiXCR, one entry per CDR3 protein. The table includes 650,000 to 800,000 distinct CDR3 sequences, approximately 15% detected once. The sequences come from PBMCs from blood, collected around 15 days before vaccination. The receptors originated from a man aged 50 to 59 who received an inactivated influenza vaccine.

There are a few counts of this clonotype. The chain uses TRBV5-1 and TRBJ2-7; 11 bases line up with TRBD2. Germline assignment: CDR1 SGHRS and CDR2 YFSETQ. CDR3 length equals 15 residues. The V gene end was trimmed by 4 bases and the J gene end by 3 bases; junction bases not matched to a gene: 6. The CDR3 DNA is TGCGCCAGCAGCCCAACTAGCGGGGGCCTCTACGAGCAGTACTTC. As protein: CASSPTSGGLYEQYF.

This clonotype showed up many times. The rearrangement uses TRBV9 and TRBJ2-3; 10 bases are shared with TRBD1. CDR3 length equals 14 residues. Trimming removed 7 bases from V and 3 bases from J; junction bases left unmatched: 5. The germline CDR1 and CDR2 sequences are SGDLS and YYNGEE. The CDR3, as DNA: TGTGCCAGCGCCAGGGACAGGGGAACAGATACGCAGTATTTT. Its protein is CASARDRGTDTQYF.

This clonotype came up many times. The chain employs TRBV7-9 and TRBJ2-7, with 7 bases fitting TRBD1. Looked up from germline, CDR1 is SEHNR and CDR2 is FQNEAQ (reference sequence). The CDR3 length is 13 residues. With V trimmed by 5 bases and J by 6 bases, 7 bases remained unmatched. The CDR3 sequence is CASSPPTGPEQYF. The CDR3 coding sequence is TGTGCCAGCAGCCCCCCGACAGGGCCCGAGCAGTACTTC. The whole variable domain, remainder taken from reference TRBV7-9 and TRBJ2-7, is DTGVSQNPRHKITKRGQNVTFRCDPISEHNRLYWYRQTLGQGPEFLTYFQNEAQLEKSRLLSDRFSAERPKGSFSTLEIQRTEQGDSAMYLCASSPPTGPEQYFGPGTRLTVT.

This clonotype occurred a few times. V usage is TRBV5-5 and J usage is TRBJ1-1; D unclear. Trimming shortened V by 2 bases and J by 7 bases, and 15 bases separated the two germline ends. Germline loops: CDR1 SGHKS, CDR2 YYEKEE (reference sequence). The CDR3 loop spans 14 amino acids. CDR3 region: CASSFDRYTYEAFF. The CDR3 DNA is TGTGCCAGCAGCTTCGACCGTTATACTTATGAAGCTTTCTTT.

Only a few counts were recorded for this clonotype. The chain recombines TRBV29-1 with TRBJ2-2; 8 bases fit TRBD1. The CDR3 has 14 amino acids. Trimming at V came to 6 bases and at J to 1 base, leaving 4 bases not matched to a gene. Germline V CDR1 and CDR2: SQVTM, ANQGSEA. The CDR3 is CSVDGTGNTGELFF. The CDR3 DNA sequence: TGCAGCGTCGACGGGACAGGGAACACCGGGGAGCTGTTTTTT.

This clonotype appeared a few times. The chain combines TRBV7-2 with TRBJ1-2; D might be TRBD1 (5 bases). The germline CDR1 and CDR2 sequences are SGHTA and FQGNSA. The V and J ends lost 6 bases and 4 bases respectively, with 12 bases between them. This CDR3 region has 13 residues. In nucleotides, the CDR3 is TGTGCCAGCAGGAGTCAGCAGGGCTATGGCTACACCTTC. This codes for CASRSQQGYGYTF.

This rearrangement joins TRBV12-3 or TRBV12-4 to TRBJ2-2, with a weak D call TRBD2 (6 bases). Trimming removed 3 bases from V and 6 bases from J, with 11 bases in between. CDR3 length equals 14 residues. The CDR3 nucleotides read TGTGCCAGCAGTTTCGGGGGAACCTCCGGGGAGCTGTTTTTT. It specifies CASSFGGTSGELFF.

The gene calls are TRBV20-1 and TRBJ2-5; D is unresolved. Germline loops: CDR1 DFQATT, CDR2 SNEGSKA (reference sequence). V lost 5 bases and J 2 bases, leaving 9 bases between the germline ends. The CDR3 length is 12 residues. Here the CDR3 reads CSALQVQETQYF. CDR3 in DNA: TGCAGTGCTTTGCAGGTACAAGAGACCCAGTACTTC.

This clonotype was detected a few times. The V call is TRBV5-1, the J call TRBJ1-1; 9 nucleotides line up with TRBD1. The V segment lost 7 bases and the J segment 2 bases; nucleotides outside the gene matches: 6. Germline CDR1 is SGHRS and CDR2 is YFSETQ. The CDR3 spans 14 residues. CDR3 protein: CASGGQGTNTEAFF. The CDR3 nucleotides read TGCGCCAGCGGGGGACAGGGAACAAACACTGAAGCTTTCTTT.

The chain links TRBV28 to TRBJ2-5; tentative D call: TRBD1 (5 bases). Per germline, CDR1 MDHEN and CDR2 SYDVKM. The CDR3 loop spans 12 amino acids. V was pared by 7 bases and J by 8 bases, with 14 bases between. CDR3 coding DNA: TGTGCCAGCACCCCACCAAGGGGAACCCAGTACTTC. It translates to CASTPPRGTQYF. The full variable domain, completed using reference TRBV28 and TRBJ2-5, is DVKVTQSSRYLVKRTGEKVFLECVQDMDHENMFWYRQDPGLGLRLIYFSYDVKMKEKGDIPEGYSVSREKKERFSLILESASTNQTSMYLCASTPPRGTQYFGPGTRLLVL.

The sample holds a few counts of this clonotype. V usage is TRBV5-1 and J usage is TRBJ1-2, with D unresolved. Germline V CDR1 and CDR2: SGHRS, YFSETQ. There are 14 residues in the CDR3. Trimming stripped 1 base from V and 0 bases from J, with 7 bases between. CDR3 protein: CASSLTTTNYGYTF. The CDR3 bases are TGCGCCAGCAGCTTGACAACGACTAACTATGGCTACACCTTC.